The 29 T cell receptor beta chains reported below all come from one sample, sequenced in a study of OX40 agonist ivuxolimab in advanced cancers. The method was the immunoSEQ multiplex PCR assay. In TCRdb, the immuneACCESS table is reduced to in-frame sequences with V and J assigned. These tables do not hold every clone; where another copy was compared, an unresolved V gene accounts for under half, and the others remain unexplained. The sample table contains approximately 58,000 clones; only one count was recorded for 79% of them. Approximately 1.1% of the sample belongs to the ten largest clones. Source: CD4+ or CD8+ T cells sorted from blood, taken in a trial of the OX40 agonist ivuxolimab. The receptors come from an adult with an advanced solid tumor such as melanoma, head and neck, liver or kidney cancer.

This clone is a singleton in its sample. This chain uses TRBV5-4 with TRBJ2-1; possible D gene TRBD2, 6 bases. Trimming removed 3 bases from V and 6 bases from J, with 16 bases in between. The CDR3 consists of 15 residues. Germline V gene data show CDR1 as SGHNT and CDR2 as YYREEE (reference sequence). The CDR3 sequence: CASSYSGFGPNEQFF. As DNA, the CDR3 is TGTGCCAGCAGCTATAGCGGTTTTGGACCCAATGAGCAGTTCTTC.

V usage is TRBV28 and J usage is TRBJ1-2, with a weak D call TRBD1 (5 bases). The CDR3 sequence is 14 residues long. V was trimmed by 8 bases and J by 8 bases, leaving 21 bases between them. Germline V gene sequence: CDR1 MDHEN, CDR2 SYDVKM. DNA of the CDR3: TGTGCCAGCCTGGACACACAGAAGGTTCGAGGCTACACCTTC. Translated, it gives CASLDTQKVRGYTF.

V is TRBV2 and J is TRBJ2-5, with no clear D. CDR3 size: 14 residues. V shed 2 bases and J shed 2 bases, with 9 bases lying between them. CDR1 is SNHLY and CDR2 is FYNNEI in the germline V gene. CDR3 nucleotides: TGTGCCAGCAGTGAATTATCAGTACAAGAGACCCAGTACTTC. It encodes CASSELSVQETQYF.

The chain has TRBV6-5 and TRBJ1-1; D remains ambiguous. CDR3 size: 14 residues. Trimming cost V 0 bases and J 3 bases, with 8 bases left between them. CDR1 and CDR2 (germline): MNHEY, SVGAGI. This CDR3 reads CASSYSREYTEAFF. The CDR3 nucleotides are TGTGCCAGCAGTTACTCTCGGGAGTACACTGAAGCTTTCTTT.

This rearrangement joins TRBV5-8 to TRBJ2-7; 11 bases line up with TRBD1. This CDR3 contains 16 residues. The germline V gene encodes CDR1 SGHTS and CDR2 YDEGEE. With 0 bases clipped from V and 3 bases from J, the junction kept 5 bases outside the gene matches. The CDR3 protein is CASSLALGTGGYEQYF. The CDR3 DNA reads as TGTGCCAGCAGCTTGGCCTTGGGGACAGGGGGCTACGAGCAGTACTTC.

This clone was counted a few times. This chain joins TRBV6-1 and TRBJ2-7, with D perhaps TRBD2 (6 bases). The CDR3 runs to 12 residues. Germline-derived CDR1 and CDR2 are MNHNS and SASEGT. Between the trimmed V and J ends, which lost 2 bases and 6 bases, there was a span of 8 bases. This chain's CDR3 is CASSERRGEQYF. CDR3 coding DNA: TGTGCCAGCAGTGAACGGCGGGGCGAGCAGTACTTC.

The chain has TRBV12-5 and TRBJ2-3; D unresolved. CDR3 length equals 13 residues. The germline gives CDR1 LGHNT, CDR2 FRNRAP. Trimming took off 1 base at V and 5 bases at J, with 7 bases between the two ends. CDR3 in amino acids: CASGLANGDTQYF. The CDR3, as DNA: TGTGCTAGTGGTTTGGCTAATGGAGATACGCAGTATTTT.

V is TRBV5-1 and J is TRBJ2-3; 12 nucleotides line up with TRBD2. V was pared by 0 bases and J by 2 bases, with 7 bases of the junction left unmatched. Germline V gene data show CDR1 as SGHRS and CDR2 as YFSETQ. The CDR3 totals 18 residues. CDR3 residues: CASSLALWTSGDTDTQYF. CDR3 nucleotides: TGCGCCAGCAGCTTGGCCCTTTGGACTAGCGGGGACACAGATACGCAGTATTTT.

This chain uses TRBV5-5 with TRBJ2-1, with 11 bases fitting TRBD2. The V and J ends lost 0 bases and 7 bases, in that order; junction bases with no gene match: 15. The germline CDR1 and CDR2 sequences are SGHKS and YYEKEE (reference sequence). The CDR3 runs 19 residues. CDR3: CASSLASDRGLAEKNEQFF. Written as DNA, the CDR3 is TGTGCCAGCAGCTTGGCCTCCGACAGGGGACTAGCGGAGAAGAATGAGCAGTTCTTC.

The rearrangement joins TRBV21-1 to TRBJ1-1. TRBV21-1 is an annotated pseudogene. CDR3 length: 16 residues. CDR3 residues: CASSLTVATHRTEAFF. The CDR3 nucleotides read TGTGCCAGCAGTCTAACGGTAGCTACACATCGCACTGAAGCTTTCTTT.

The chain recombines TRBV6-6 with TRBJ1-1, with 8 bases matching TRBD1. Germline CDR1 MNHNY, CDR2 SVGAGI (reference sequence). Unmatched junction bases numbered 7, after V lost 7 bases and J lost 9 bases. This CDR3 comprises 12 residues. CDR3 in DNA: TGTGCCAGCATCCCCGCAGGGGGCCAAGCTTTCTTT. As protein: CASIPAGGQAFF.

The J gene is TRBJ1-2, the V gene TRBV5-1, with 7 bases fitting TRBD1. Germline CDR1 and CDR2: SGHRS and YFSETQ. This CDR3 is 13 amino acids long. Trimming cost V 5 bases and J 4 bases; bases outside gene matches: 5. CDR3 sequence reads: CASSTSGGYGYTF. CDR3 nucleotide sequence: TGCGCCAGCAGTACGTCAGGGGGCTATGGCTACACCTTC.

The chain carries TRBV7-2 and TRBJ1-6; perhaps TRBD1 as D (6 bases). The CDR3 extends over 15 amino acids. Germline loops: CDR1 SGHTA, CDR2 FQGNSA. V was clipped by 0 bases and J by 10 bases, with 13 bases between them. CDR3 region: CASSLAARGWSPLHF. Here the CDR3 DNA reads TGTGCCAGCAGCTTAGCCGCGAGGGGGTGGTCACCCCTCCACTTT.

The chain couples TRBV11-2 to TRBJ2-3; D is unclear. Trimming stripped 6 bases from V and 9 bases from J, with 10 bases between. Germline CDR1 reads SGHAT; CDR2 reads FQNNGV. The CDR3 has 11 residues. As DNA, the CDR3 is TGTGCCAGCAGGACAATTGGGACGCAGTATTTT. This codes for CASRTIGTQYF.

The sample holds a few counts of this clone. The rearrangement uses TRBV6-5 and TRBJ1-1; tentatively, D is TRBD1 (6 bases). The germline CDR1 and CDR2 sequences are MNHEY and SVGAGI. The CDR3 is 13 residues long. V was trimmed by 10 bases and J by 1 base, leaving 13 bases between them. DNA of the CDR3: TGTGCCACCGGGAGGGGGGCGAACACTGAAGCTTTCTTT. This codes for CATGRGANTEAFF.

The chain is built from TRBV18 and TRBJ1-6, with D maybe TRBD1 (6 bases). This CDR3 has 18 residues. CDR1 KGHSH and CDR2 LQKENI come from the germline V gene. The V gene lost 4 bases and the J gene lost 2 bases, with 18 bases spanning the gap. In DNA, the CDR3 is TGTGCCAGCTCACTCATCGGACAGAGGAGGACCTATAATTCACCCCTCCACTTT. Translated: CASSLIGQRRTYNSPLHF.

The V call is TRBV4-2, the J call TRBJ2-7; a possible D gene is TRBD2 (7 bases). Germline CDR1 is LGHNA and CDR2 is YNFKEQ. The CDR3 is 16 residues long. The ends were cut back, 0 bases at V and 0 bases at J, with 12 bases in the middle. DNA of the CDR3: TGTGCCAGCAGCCAAGAGGGGGGGGACATCTCCTACGAGCAGTACTTC. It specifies CASSQEGGDISYEQYF.

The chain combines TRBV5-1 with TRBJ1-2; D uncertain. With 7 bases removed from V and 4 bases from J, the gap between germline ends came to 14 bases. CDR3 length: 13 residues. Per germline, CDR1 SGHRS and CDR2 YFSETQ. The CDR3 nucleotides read TGCGCCAGCCGCGGACTTTTGGGCTATGGCTACACCTTC. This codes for CASRGLLGYGYTF.

The CDR3 DNA follows: TGTGCCAGCATTTCACTAGCCAAAAACATTCAGTACTTC. Residues: CASISLAKNIQYF. The chain uses TRBV2 and TRBJ2-4; D call uncertain. The CDR3 runs to 13 residues. The V and J ends lost 7 bases and 0 bases respectively, with 7 bases between them. The V gene's germline CDR1 is SNHLY and CDR2 FYNNEI.

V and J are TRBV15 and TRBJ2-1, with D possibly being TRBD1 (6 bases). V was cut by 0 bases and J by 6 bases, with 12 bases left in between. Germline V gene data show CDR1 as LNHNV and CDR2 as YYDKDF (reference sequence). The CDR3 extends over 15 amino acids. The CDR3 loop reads CATSRERTGSNEQFF. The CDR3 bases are TGTGCCACCAGCAGAGAGAGAACAGGGTCCAATGAGCAGTTCTTC.

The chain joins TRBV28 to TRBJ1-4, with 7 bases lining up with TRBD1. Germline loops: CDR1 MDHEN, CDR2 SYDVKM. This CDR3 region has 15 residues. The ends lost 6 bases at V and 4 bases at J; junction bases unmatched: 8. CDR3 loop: CASSPPGQINEKLFF. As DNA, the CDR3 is TGTGCCAGCAGCCCCCCGGGACAGATTAATGAAAAACTGTTTTTT.

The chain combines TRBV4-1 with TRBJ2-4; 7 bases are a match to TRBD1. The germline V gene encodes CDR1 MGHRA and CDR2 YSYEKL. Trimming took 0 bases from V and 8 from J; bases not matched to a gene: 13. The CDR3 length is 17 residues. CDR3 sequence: CASSQDERTGTLYIQYF. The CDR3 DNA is TGCGCCAGCAGCCAAGATGAGAGGACAGGAACTTTATACATTCAGTACTTC.

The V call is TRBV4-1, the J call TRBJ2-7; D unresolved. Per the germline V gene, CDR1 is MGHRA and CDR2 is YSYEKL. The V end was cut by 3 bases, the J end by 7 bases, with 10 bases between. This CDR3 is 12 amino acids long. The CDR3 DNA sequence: TGCGCCAGCAGCCAGATCTCTGGGGAGCAGTACTTC. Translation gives CASSQISGEQYF.

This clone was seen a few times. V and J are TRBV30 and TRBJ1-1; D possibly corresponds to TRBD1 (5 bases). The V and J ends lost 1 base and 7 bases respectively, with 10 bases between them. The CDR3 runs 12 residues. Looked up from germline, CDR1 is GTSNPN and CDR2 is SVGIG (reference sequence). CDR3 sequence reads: CAWSGGRYEAFF. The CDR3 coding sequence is TGTGCCTGGAGTGGGGGACGGTATGAAGCTTTCTTT.

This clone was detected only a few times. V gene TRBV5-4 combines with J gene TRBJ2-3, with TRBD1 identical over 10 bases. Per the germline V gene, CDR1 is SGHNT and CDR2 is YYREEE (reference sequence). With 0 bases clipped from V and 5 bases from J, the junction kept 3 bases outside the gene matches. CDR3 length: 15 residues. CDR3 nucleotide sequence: TGTGCCAGCAGCTTGGGGGGACAGGGGCGAGATACGCAGTATTTT. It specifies CASSLGGQGRDTQYF.

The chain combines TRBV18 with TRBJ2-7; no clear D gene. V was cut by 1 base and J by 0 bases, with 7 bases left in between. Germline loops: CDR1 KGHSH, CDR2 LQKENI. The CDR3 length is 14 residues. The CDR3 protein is CASSPQGSSYEQYF. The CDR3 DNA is TGTGCCAGCTCACCACAGGGAAGCTCCTACGAGCAGTACTTC.

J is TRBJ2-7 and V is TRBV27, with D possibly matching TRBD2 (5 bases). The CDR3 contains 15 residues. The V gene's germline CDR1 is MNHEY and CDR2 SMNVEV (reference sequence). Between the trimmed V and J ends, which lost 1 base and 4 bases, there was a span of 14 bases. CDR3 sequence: CASSLFPGNGYEQYF. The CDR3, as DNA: TGTGCCAGCAGTTTATTCCCGGGGAATGGGTACGAGCAGTACTTC.

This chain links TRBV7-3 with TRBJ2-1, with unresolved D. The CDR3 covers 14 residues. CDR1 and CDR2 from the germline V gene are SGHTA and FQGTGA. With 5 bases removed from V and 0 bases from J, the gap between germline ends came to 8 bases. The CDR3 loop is CASSPQHSYNEQFF. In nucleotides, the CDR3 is TGTGCCAGCAGCCCCCAACACTCCTACAATGAGCAGTTCTTC. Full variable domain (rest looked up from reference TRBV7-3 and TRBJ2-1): GAGVSQTPSNKVTEKGKYVELRCDPISGHTALYWYRQSLGQGPEFLIYFQGTGAADDSGLPNDRFFAVRPEGSVSTLKIQRTERGDSAVYLCASSPQHSYNEQFFGPGTRLTVL.

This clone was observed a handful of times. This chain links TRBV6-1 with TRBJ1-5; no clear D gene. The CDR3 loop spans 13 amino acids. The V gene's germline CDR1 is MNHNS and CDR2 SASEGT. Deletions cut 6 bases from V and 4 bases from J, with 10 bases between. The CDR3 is CASSRLPNQPQHF. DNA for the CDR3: TGTGCCAGCAGCCGCCTCCCGAATCAGCCCCAGCATTTT.